Reported below is one T cell receptor (beta chain). The target of this receptor is not known. There are no base qualities to consult, and no much larger clone falls within one base. Single viable CD3+CD4+CD8-CD45RO+ cells were sorted as memory CD4+ T cells on a FACSAria II. CMV serostatus was determined with a Roche Elecsys assay detecting serum IgG against CMV pp150, pp28, p38 and p52. After the samples were thawed, total CD4+ T cells were enriched through positive selection using CD4 magnetic microbeads. Samples originated from another study that specifically interrogated the CD4+ T cell memory repertoire. Following standard operating procedures, peripheral blood mononuclear cells were isolated and cryopreserved, while serum was kept at -80 degrees C. Staining used CD3-PerCP (BW264/56), CD4-APC (RPA-T4), CD45RO-PE (UCHT1) and CD8-Pacific Orange (3B5) antibodies, with Sytox blue excluding non-viable cells.

This record comes from a study of memory CD4+ T cells and cytomegalovirus serostatus (dated by TCRdb to about 2019). Concerning the study at large: The 35 or so healthy Belgian adults in the cohort included 9 who were CMV seropositive and roughly 25 who were CMV seronegative. To replicate a published TCR-based CMV serostatus classifier, the study sequenced CD4+ memory TCRbeta repertoires from a Belgian cohort whose cytomegalovirus serostatus was known. Broad study findings and their caveats: On the Belgian cohort, the classifier built on the original framework reached a median bootstrapped AUC of around 0.95, with a 95% CI of 0.76-1.00. Only CD4+CD45RO+ memory cells were sequenced, unlike the original study, which covered naive and memory CD4+ and CD8+ populations. Of around 160 previously reported CMV-associated TCRbeta sequences, some 73 appeared in the CD4+ memory repertoires, each in one to five individuals. Results were interpreted as suggesting that the CMV-associated TCR signature is largely present in the CD4+ memory repertoire. For predicting CMV serostatus, the median bootstrapped AUC was roughly 0.95 using the original framework and 0.91 using a US-trained random forest.

CDR1 and CDR2 are drawn from the germline V gene: KGHSH, LQKENI. V gives up 0 bases and J gives up 5 bases, and the segment between their germline ends measures 11 bases. Its CDR3 holds 14 amino acids, cysteine through phenylalanine. Solely the CDR3 DNA is kept, with 42 bases framed from the first base. The Quick-DNA Microprep Kit was used to extract genomic DNA from the sorted cells. Amplification of TCRbeta DNA was done with the immunoSEQ hsTCRbeta kit, following the protocol from the manufacturer. TCRbeta libraries were sequenced on an Illumina MiSeq instrument. As for the authors' bioinformatics: Removing out-of-frame sequences left approximately 2,400,000 distinct TCRbeta sequences, an average of around 67,000 per individual. Each individual was scored according to the count of approximately 170 previously reported CMV-associated TCRbeta sequences and the total productive distinct TCRbeta count. A beta-binomial model was reimplemented in Python, and scikit-learn random forests with default parameters were trained on US cohort data. Classifier performance on the Belgian cohort was summarized as median AUC with percentile confidence intervals over 10,000 bootstrap iterations. This immuneACCESS table, as held by TCRdb, lists in-frame sequences with V and J called but not all clones. Of the missing ones, under half trace to an unresolved V gene in checked studies; the others have no known cause. Clone size and V and J calls were adopted from that table, with D and trimming inferred from the DNA. In all, the sample holds 80,000 to 100,000 clones, and about 80% of those were seen once. 3.6% of the sample lies in the top ten.

The specimen sequenced was memory CD4+ T cells from blood. The receptor was isolated from an adult in good health and CMV-seropositive. The rearrangement joined TRBV18 to TRBJ2-7; the D gene cannot be resolved reliably. Read as DNA, the sequence is TGTGCCAGCTCACCACCGGGCAGTACCCACGAGCAGTACTTC. Its translation is CASSPPGSTHEQYF.